Listed below are T cell receptor beta chains from one sample, sequenced in a study of cytomegalovirus exposure and HLA in healthy donors. The protocol was immunoSEQ multiplex PCR, while the TCRdb copy is restricted to in-frame clones and leaves out a portion. The repertoire consists of 60,000 to 70,000 clones, with more than 70% occurring once and the leading ten covering approximately 9.8%. Sequenced input: PBMCs. The receptors shown here come from a man aged 40-49 years in good health and CMV-seronegative. Both conserved end residues are part of each CDR3. Fields, in order: V gene, clone size, J gene, D gene, CDR3 protein, CDR3 DNA. A D gene is named only where the DNA matches it firmly. Clone size appears in some rows only: once, few, many, or a class for an expanded clone.

TRBV7-6,-,TRBJ2-1,TRBD2,CASSWVPGTSGSSYNEQFF,TGTGCCAGCAGCTGGGTTCCGGGGACTAGCGGCAGCTCCTACAATGAGCAGTTCTTC
TRBV2,-,TRBJ2-4,-,CASKLTLAKNIQYF,TGTGCCAGCAAACTTACTCTGGCCAAAAACATTCAGTACTTC
TRBV7-9,-,TRBJ2-7,TRBD1,CSSSLMTGGLTYEQYF,TGTTCCAGCAGCTTAATGACAGGGGGCCTAACCTACGAGCAGTACTTC
TRBV5-4,-,TRBJ2-3,-,CASSHSLRGRGSTDTQYF,TGTGCCAGCAGCCACTCTCTTCGAGGGCGGGGATCCACAGATACGCAGTATTTT
TRBV9,-,TRBJ1-2,TRBD1,CASSPRGTDGHGYTF,TGTGCCAGCAGCCCCCGAGGGACAGATGGTCATGGCTACACCTTC
TRBV5-1,-,TRBJ2-1,-,CASSLDRLAEQFF,TGCGCCAGCAGCTTGGATAGGCTAGCCGAGCAGTTCTTC
TRBV9,-,TRBJ2-5,TRBD2,CASSTKTSGRGRETQYF,TGTGCCAGCAGCACGAAGACTAGCGGGAGGGGCCGAGAGACCCAGTACTTC
TRBV2,-,TRBJ1-1,TRBD1,CASRNTWTGGMNTEAFF,TGTGCCAGCAGAAATACATGGACAGGGGGCATGAACACTGAAGCTTTCTTT
TRBV4-1,-,TRBJ2-1,TRBD1,CASSQEGRGRGNEQFF,TGCGCCAGCAGCCAAGAGGGCAGGGGGAGAGGCAATGAGCAGTTCTTC
TRBV7-2,once,TRBJ2-7,-,CASSLSEGTYEQYF,TGTGCCAGCAGCTTATCGGAGGGTACCTACGAGCAGTACTTC
TRBV5-1,-,TRBJ1-1,-,CASSLIEENTEAFF,TGCGCCAGCAGCTTGATTGAGGAAAACACTGAAGCTTTCTTT
TRBV5-5,-,TRBJ2-1,TRBD2,CASTVGGSTVTNGQFF,TGTGCCAGCACCGTGGGGGGGTCGACGGTTACAAACGGGCAGTTCTTC
TRBV4-1,few,TRBJ1-5,TRBD1,CASSQDSRGESQPQHF,TGCGCCAGCAGCCAAGATTCCAGGGGGGAAAGTCAGCCCCAGCATTTT
TRBV5-1,once,TRBJ2-6,-,CASSLGVPGANVLTF,TGCGCCAGCAGCTTGGGAGTTCCTGGGGCCAACGTCCTGACTTTC
TRBV9,-,TRBJ2-1,-,CASSVSWASVITREYNEQFF,TGCGCCAGCAGCGTAAGCTGGGCTAGCGTCATCACCCGGGAGTACAATGAGCAGTTCTTC
TRBV5-4,-,TRBJ2-7,-,CASSPRASSYEQYF,TGTGCCAGCAGCCCGAGGGCCAGCTCCTACGAGCAGTACTTC
TRBV5-5,few,TRBJ2-7,TRBD1,CASSFGQGSHEQYF,TGTGCCAGCAGCTTCGGACAGGGATCCCACGAGCAGTACTTC
TRBV11-3,-,TRBJ2-1,-,CASSWGTGSADNEQFF,TGTGCCAGCAGCTGGGGAACAGGATCGGCGGACAATGAGCAGTTCTTC
TRBV12-5,-,TRBJ2-1,-,CASGPRAGRTFF,TGTGCTAGTGGCCCCCGGGCGGGGAGGACGTTCTTC
TRBV11-2,-,TRBJ2-1,-,CASRGLEQFF,TGTGCCAGCAGGGGACTTGAGCAGTTCTTC
TRBV4-1,few,TRBJ2-1,-,CASSQAAWQGYNEQFF,TGCGCCAGCAGCCAAGCGGCTTGGCAGGGCTACAATGAGCAGTTCTTC
TRBV2,-,TRBJ1-4,TRBD1,CASLTGANEKLFF,TGTGCCAGCCTGACAGGGGCTAATGAAAAACTGTTTTTT
TRBV10-3,-,TRBJ1-5,TRBD1,CAISLTGSNQPQHF,TGTGCCATCAGCCTGACAGGGAGCAATCAGCCCCAGCATTTT
TRBV14,-,TRBJ2-7,-,CASSQDSSYEQYF,TGTGCCAGCAGCCAAGACAGCTCCTACGAGCAGTACTTC
TRBV6-5,-,TRBJ1-2,-,CASSRGQTHYGYTF,TGTGCCAGCAGTCGTGGACAGACCCACTATGGTTACACCTTC
TRBV2,-,TRBJ1-4,TRBD1,CASKYRTGDNEKLFF,TGTGCCAGCAAGTATCGGACAGGTGATAATGAAAAACTGTTTTTT
TRBV6-1,-,TRBJ1-2,TRBD1,CASSEAGGQGAGYTF,TGTGCCAGCAGTGAAGCGGGGGGACAGGGGGCGGGCTACACCTTC
TRBV12-5,-,TRBJ1-6,-,CASGLGQGGSPLHF,TGTGCTAGTGGTTTGGGTCAGGGAGGTTCACCCCTCCACTTT
TRBV5-1,-,TRBJ2-7,TRBD2,CASSLAPSPGLAPSEQYF,TGCGCCAGCAGCTTGGCTCCCAGCCCGGGACTAGCTCCCTCCGAGCAGTACTTC
TRBV6-1,-,TRBJ2-7,TRBD1,CASSEEGTGAHEQYF,TGTGCCAGCAGTGAAGAGGGGACAGGGGCCCACGAGCAGTACTTC
TRBV18,-,TRBJ1-5,-,CASSGGTAGDQPQHF,TGTGCCAGCTCGGGGGGGACGGCCGGGGATCAGCCCCAGCATTTT
TRBV15,-,TRBJ1-1,-,CATSSPEGTTEAFF,TGTGCCACCAGCAGCCCGGAAGGGACAACTGAAGCTTTCTTT
TRBV5-4,-,TRBJ2-7,TRBD2,CASSRGGVAGSYYEQYF,TGTGCCAGCAGCCGCGGGGGGGTAGCGGGGAGTTACTACGAGCAGTACTTC
TRBV6-5,-,TRBJ2-7,-,CASSYSTHRSYEQYF,TGTGCCAGCAGTTACTCGACTCACCGGTCCTACGAGCAGTACTTC
TRBV19,-,TRBJ2-7,-,CASSESGVTYEQYF,TGTGCCAGTAGTGAGTCGGGAGTTACCTACGAGCAGTACTTC
TRBV7-7,-,TRBJ2-1,-,CASSPVLLNDNEQFF,TGTGCCAGCAGCCCTGTCTTACTTAACGACAATGAGCAGTTCTTC
TRBV6-6,-,TRBJ1-4,-,CASTPGNLNEKLFF,TGTGCCAGCACCCCCGGGAACCTTAATGAAAAACTGTTTTTT